The 28 T cell receptor beta chains given below trace back to one sample, sequenced in a study of CD8 T cell repertoires and HIV-1 epitope variants. TCRdb's table, derived via immunoSEQ multiplex PCR, lists solely in-frame clones and lacks some. The sample consists of a few thousand clones, 60% to 75% of them appearing once. Their antigens remain unidentified. Sequenced sample: cultured CD8+ T cells derived from PBMCs. The receptors were sampled from a male donor with HIV.

The chain employs TRBV23-1 and TRBJ2-6, with D possibly being TRBD1 (5 bases). TRBV23-1 is given ORF status, its function remaining uncertain. V lost 2 bases to trimming and J lost 4 bases, with 21 bases between them. The CDR3 sequence is 19 residues long. The CDR3 DNA is TGCGCCAGCAGTCAAATCGCAGGGAAGAGGTACGAAGGGGCCAACGTCCTGACTTTC. Protein sequence: CASSQIAGKRYEGANVLTF.

This chain joins TRBV6-1 and TRBJ1-2; 7 nucleotides align to TRBD1. Germline CDR1 is MNHNS and CDR2 is SASEGT. V lost 0 bases and J lost 4; bases outside the gene matches: 11. The CDR3 totals 17 residues. DNA for the CDR3: TGTGCCAGCAGTGAAGCTGGTGGGACAGTTCAAACCTATGGCTACACCTTC. This codes for CASSEAGGTVQTYGYTF.

The CDR3 sequence is CASSETLAGTDTQYF. Written as DNA, the CDR3 is TGCGCCAGCAGTGAAACGCTAGCGGGGACAGATACGCAGTATTTT. The genes are TRBV10-2 and TRBJ2-3; 9 bases align to TRBD2. J lost 3 bases, V lost 3 bases, and 4 bases had no gene match. The V gene's germline CDR1 is WSHSY and CDR2 SAAADI. CDR3 size: 15 residues.

The V call is TRBV23-1, the J call TRBJ2-5; 7 nucleotides match TRBD1. Matching the DNA end better, TRBJ2-7 makes the J call doubtful. TRBV23-1 is annotated as an ORF whose role is uncertain. The CDR3 length is 12 residues. CDR3 DNA: TGCGCCAGCAATACAGGGGTCTACGAGCAGTACTTC. This codes for CASNTGVYEQYF.

CDR3 DNA sequence: TGTGCCAGCAGCGCTCGGGACTCGGCGACAGATACGCAGTATTTT. This translates into CASSARDSATDTQYF. This chain uses TRBV7-9 with TRBJ2-3; possibly TRBD2 for D (6 bases). Per the germline V gene, CDR1 is SEHNR and CDR2 is FQNEAQ (reference sequence). This CDR3 spans 15 amino acids. The V gene lost 5 bases and the J gene lost 3 bases, with 15 bases spanning the gap.

DNA of the CDR3: TGTGCCAGCAGGGACTCAGGGAACACTGAAGCTTTCTTT. Protein: CASRDSGNTEAFF. This chain uses TRBV7-3 with TRBJ1-1, with D unresolved. The CDR3 covers 13 residues. V dropped 6 bases and J dropped 1 base, with 9 bases sitting between them. Germline V CDR1 and CDR2: SGHTA, FQGTGA.

The gene calls are TRBV4-1 and TRBJ2-7, with D tentatively TRBD1 (7 bases). CDR1 and CDR2 from the germline V gene are MGHRA and YSYEKL. Trimming removed 1 base at V and 2 bases at J, with 9 bases between. This CDR3 has 14 residues. The CDR3 region has the DNA TGCGCCAGCAGCCAAGGCAGGGGGGCCTACGAGCAGTACTTC. It codes for CASSQGRGAYEQYF.

This clone was found once. The CDR3 here is CAWGGQTNEKLFF. The CDR3 region has the DNA TGTGCCTGGGGGGGGCAGACCAATGAAAAACTGTTTTTT. This rearrangement joins TRBV2 to TRBJ1-4; possibly TRBD1 for D (6 bases). The CDR3 length is 13 residues. Germline-derived CDR1 and CDR2 are SNHLY and FYNNEI. Trimming shortened V by 11 bases and J by 5 bases, and 15 bases separated the two germline ends.

The J gene is TRBJ2-1, the V gene TRBV5-5; 9 bases match TRBD1. Germline trimming cut 4 bases from V and 8 bases from J; bases unmatched to any gene: 10. Germline assignment: CDR1 SGHKS and CDR2 YYEKEE (reference sequence). There are 15 residues in the CDR3. CDR3 sequence (DNA): TGTGCCAGCAGCCCGTGGGACAGGGTTAGCGATGAGCAGTTCTTC. This translates into CASSPWDRVSDEQFF.

As for this clone: The sample holds other DNA sequences that translate to the same CDR3. V gene TRBV7-2 combines with J gene TRBJ2-1; the match to TRBD1 covers 12 bases. Germline values: CDR1 SGHTA, CDR2 FQGNSA. The CDR3 is 15 amino acids. Losses at the gene ends were 5 bases for V and 10 bases for J; bases not matched to a gene: 9. This CDR3 is CASSDSGTGGEEQFF. The CDR3 nucleotides are TGTGCCAGCAGCGACTCCGGGACAGGGGGCGAGGAGCAGTTCTTC.

The CDR3 DNA reads TGTGCCAGCAGCCCAAGGAGGGGATTCCAAGAGACCCAGTACTTC. This gives the protein CASSPRRGFQETQYF. V gene TRBV7-8 combines with J gene TRBJ2-5, with D possibly matching TRBD2 (6 bases). V gave up 5 bases and J gave up 1 base, with 14 bases separating them. Per germline, CDR1 SGHVS and CDR2 FQNEAQ. The CDR3 is 15 residues long.

This chain joins TRBV28 and TRBJ1-5, with TRBD1 identical over 7 bases. CDR1 is MDHEN, CDR2 SYDVKM, per germline. Losses at the gene ends were 8 bases for V and 2 bases for J; bases not matched to a gene: 3. The CDR3 length is 13 residues. The CDR3 here is CASRQGGNQPQHF. The CDR3 DNA sequence: TGTGCCAGCCGCCAGGGGGGCAATCAGCCCCAGCATTTT.

The chain is built from TRBV7-9 and TRBJ2-6; a weak D match, TRBD2 (5 bases). The V end lost 2 bases, the J end lost 9 bases, and 17 bases lay between the germline ends. The CDR3 extends over 16 amino acids. The germline V gene has CDR1 SEHNR and CDR2 FQNEAQ (reference sequence). Written as DNA, the CDR3 is TGTGCCAGCAGCTTAATGTCTTCGGGGATCGGCAACGTCCTGACTTTC. Its translation: CASSLMSSGIGNVLTF.

This clone appeared a single time. The chain recombines TRBV7-4 with TRBJ1-2; 7 bases align to TRBD1. The CDR3 spans 16 residues. With V trimmed by 4 bases and J by 8 bases, 16 bases remained unmatched. The germline CDR1 and CDR2 sequences are SGHVT and SQSDAQ. CDR3 amino acids: CASSSYRGLLVRGYTF. The CDR3 DNA reads as TGTGCCAGCAGCTCCTACAGGGGCCTGCTGGTGAGGGGCTACACCTTC.

The J gene is TRBJ2-7, the V gene TRBV30; D remains ambiguous. Germline V gene data show CDR1 as GTSNPN and CDR2 as SVGIG (reference sequence). The CDR3 loop spans 15 amino acids. Trimming shortened V by 0 bases and J by 0 bases, and 12 bases separated the two germline ends. The CDR3, as DNA: TGTGCCTGGAGTGTAAGTTCGGGCCCCTCCTACGAGCAGTACTTC. It codes for CAWSVSSGPSYEQYF.

The V gene is TRBV19, the J gene TRBJ2-7; D uncertain. Germline V gene sequence: CDR1 LNHDA, CDR2 SQIVND (reference sequence). The CDR3 has 13 residues. Trimming removed 1 base from V and 6 bases from J, with 10 bases in between. The CDR3: CASSIGPSREQYF. DNA for the CDR3: TGTGCCAGTAGTATAGGCCCTTCCCGCGAGCAGTACTTC.

This chain links TRBV6-5 with TRBJ2-7; D may correspond to TRBD1 or TRBD2 (5 bases each). The CDR3 runs 13 residues. Trimming pared 6 bases from V and 0 bases from J, leaving 9 bases between. The germline V gene has CDR1 MNHEY and CDR2 SVGAGI. The CDR3 DNA sequence: TGTGCCAGCAGCCCGAGGGGCTCCTACGAGCAGTACTTC. Protein product: CASSPRGSYEQYF.

CDR3 in DNA: TGTGCCACCAGCGTCGGGACAGGGCTAGGCGAGCAGTACTTC. This translates into CATSVGTGLGEQYF. The J gene is TRBJ2-7, the V gene TRBV15; TRBD1 matches at 9 bases. Germline-derived CDR1 and CDR2 are LNHNV and YYDKDF (reference sequence). The V segment lost 5 bases and the J segment 6 bases; nucleotides outside the gene matches: 8. The CDR3 has 14 residues.

The chain's CDR3 is CASSLIGYGYTF. DNA for the CDR3: TGTGCCAGCAGCTTAATAGGCTATGGCTACACCTTC. V and J are TRBV7-3 and TRBJ1-2; no reliable D call. The CDR3 is made up of 12 amino acids. Germline V gene sequence: CDR1 SGHTA, CDR2 FQGTGA. The V and J ends lost 1 base and 4 bases respectively, with 4 bases between them.

The rearrangement uses TRBV7-8 and TRBJ1-2; possible D gene TRBD1, 6 bases. The CDR3 loop spans 14 amino acids. Germline lookup yields CDR1 SGHVS and CDR2 FQNEAQ. The V and J ends lost 5 bases and 8 bases respectively, with 18 bases between them. CDR3 in amino acids: CASSPDGGVGGYTF. CDR3 in DNA: TGTGCCAGCAGCCCGGACGGGGGCGTGGGAGGCTACACCTTC.

This clone was counted only a few times. This rearrangement joins TRBV5-6 to TRBJ2-7; 8 positions match TRBD1. CDR1 and CDR2 (germline): SGHDT, YYEEEE. The CDR3 is 16 residues long. Trimming took 2 bases from V and 3 from J; bases not matched to a gene: 10. CDR3 DNA: TGTGCCAGCAGCTTCGATGGGACAGGAGCCGTCTACGAGCAGTACTTC. Translating it yields CASSFDGTGAVYEQYF.

This chain links TRBV5-1 with TRBJ1-1; D is unclear. The CDR3 sequence is 15 residues long. Germline CDR1 SGHRS, CDR2 YFSETQ. The germline V and J ends were trimmed by 4 bases and 4 bases, with 17 bases remaining between them. CDR3 nucleotides: TGCGCCAGCAGCCCGGACGGGCGGTGGGGCACTGAAGCTTTCTTT. The encoded protein is CASSPDGRWGTEAFF.

The V and J genes are TRBV4-3 and TRBJ2-3; the D gene is possibly TRBD2 (7 bases). CDR1 is LGHNA, CDR2 YSLEER, per germline. V lost 5 bases and J 1 base, leaving 13 bases between the germline ends. The CDR3 consists of 15 residues. CDR3 nucleotide sequence: TGCGCCAGCAGCTCGGGGGGCGGGGGCACAGATACGCAGTATTTT. Amino acid sequence: CASSSGGGGTDTQYF.

This clone was seen only once. The junction shows a germline mismatch at one end, possibly a read error. The CDR3 bases are TGCCCCACGAGGGAAGTGGTATTATGTAGCAATCAGCCCCAGCATTTT. Its protein product is CPTREVVLCSNQPQHF. V is TRBV6-4 and J is TRBJ1-5; no reliable D call. The CDR3 runs to 16 residues. CDR1 is MRHNA and CDR2 is SNTAGT in the germline V gene.

This clone was observed a single time. The chain couples TRBV19 to TRBJ1-5, with 8 bases that match TRBD1. V shed 5 bases, J shed 6 bases, and the junction held 6 bases outside the gene matches. The germline V gene has CDR1 LNHDA and CDR2 SQIVND (reference sequence). The CDR3 length is 14 residues. The CDR3 protein is CASSPDRGSQPQHF. The CDR3 bases are TGTGCCAGTAGTCCCGACAGGGGTAGTCAGCCCCAGCATTTT.

The chain carries TRBV30 and TRBJ1-1, with 8 bases aligning to TRBD1. The CDR3 contains 15 residues. CDR1 GTSNPN and CDR2 SVGIG come from the germline V gene (reference sequence). V was pared by 3 bases and J by 6 bases, with 12 bases of the junction left unmatched. The chain's CDR3 is CAWRDFGQGDPEAFF. CDR3 coding DNA: TGTGCCTGGAGAGATTTCGGACAGGGAGATCCTGAAGCTTTCTTT.

The chain couples TRBV2 to TRBJ2-5; either TRBD1 or TRBD2 may fit D (6 bases each). Germline-derived CDR1 and CDR2 are SNHLY and FYNNEI. The CDR3 has 11 residues. CDR3 amino acids: CARGAGETQYF. The DNA of the CDR3 is TGTGCGAGGGGGGCCGGTGAGACCCAGTACTTC.

This rearrangement joins TRBV30 to TRBJ1-4; D is uncertain. Trimming removed 0 bases from V and 8 bases from J, with 7 bases in between. Germline CDR1 reads GTSNPN; CDR2 reads SVGIG (reference sequence). The CDR3 covers 12 residues. In nucleotides, the CDR3 is TGTGCCTGGAGTGTTGGTGAGGAAAAACTGTTTTTT. The encoded protein is CAWSVGEEKLFF.